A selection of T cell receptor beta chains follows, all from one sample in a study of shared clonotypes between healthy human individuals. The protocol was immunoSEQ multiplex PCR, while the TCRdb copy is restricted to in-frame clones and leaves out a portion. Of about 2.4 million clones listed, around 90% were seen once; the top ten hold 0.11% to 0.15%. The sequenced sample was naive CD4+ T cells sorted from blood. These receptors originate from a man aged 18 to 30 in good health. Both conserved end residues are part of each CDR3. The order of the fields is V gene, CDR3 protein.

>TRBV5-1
CASSLAWSGRENYEQYF
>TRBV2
CASILGTQGGYGYTF
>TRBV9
CASSVGAAENMETQYF
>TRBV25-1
CASSDRQGYSPLHF
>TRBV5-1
CASSEGTTSGYTF
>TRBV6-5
CASSYRPGELFF
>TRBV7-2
CASSLATATNEKLFF
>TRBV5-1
CASSLVGTSTYNEQFF
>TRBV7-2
CASSLSSGQYNEQFF
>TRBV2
CASSQGRGGLYEQYF
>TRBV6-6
CASSFGGSTDTQYF
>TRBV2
CASSGSGANVLTF
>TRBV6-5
CASSLDRDRVSPQHF
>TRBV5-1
CASSWGTGLNQPQHF
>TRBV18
CASSTRANIEAFF
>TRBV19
CASSIAGGTGFQPQHF
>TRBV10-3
CAISPGQGRDSGNTIYF
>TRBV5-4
CASTWGGVEGETQYF
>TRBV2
CASSPQGQITGELFF
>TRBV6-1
CASSPGETQYF
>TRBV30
CAWRAGTQPSDTQYF
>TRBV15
CATSRVILAGEDTQYF
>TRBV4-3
CASSQLGHRPWDEQFF
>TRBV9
CASSPQWGGSGNTIYF
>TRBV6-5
CASREDSTRSGEQYF
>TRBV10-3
CAISGLWDIPGVATDTQYF
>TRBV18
CASSPPGLAGVGEQYF
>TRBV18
CASSQERAGVIYEQYF
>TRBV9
CASSPRNSGTGELFF
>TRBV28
CASSLRGVTDTQYF
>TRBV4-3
CASSQDGSPGTAYNEQFF
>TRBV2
CASTLQGLAPYEQYF
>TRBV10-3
CAISPGPYGYTF
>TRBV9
CASSVAPGGPPGANVLTF
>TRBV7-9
CASSLNEATNEKLFF
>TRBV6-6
CASISKAPQGGSPLHF